A selection of T cell receptor beta chains follows, all from one sample in a study of T-cell reconstitution after alpha-beta-depleted transplantation in children. TCRdb reanalysed the PCR reads using MiXCR and keeps one entry per CDR3 protein. The sample has about 500,000 distinct CDR3 sequences, 30% to 35% seen once. This specimen was PBMCs from the stem cell graft donor, taken from the stem cell graft. The receptors derive from a human donor who donated a stem cell graft to a child with aplastic anemia. The CDR3 runs from the conserved cysteine through the conserved F or W.

CSAPLTGPTYEQYF TRBJ2-7 TRBV20-1
CSARDEKSGANVLTF TRBJ2-6 TRBV20-1
CASSPTDYNEQFF TRBJ2-1 TRBV12-3/TRBV12-4
CATIGVAGEAFF TRBJ1-1 TRBV12-3/TRBV12-4
CASSAGTGGEKLFF TRBJ1-4 TRBV18
CSARPIAGELFF TRBJ2-2 TRBV20-1
CASSQELGETQYF TRBJ2-5 TRBV14
CASNPRVNTEAFF TRBJ1-1 TRBV7-2
CSVNRGLLETQYF TRBJ2-5 TRBV29-1
CASRKGQGARETQYF TRBJ2-5 TRBV25-1
CSARGGTATNEKLFF TRBJ1-4 TRBV20-1
CASSVDGVNEQFF TRBJ2-1 TRBV9
CASSSNYEQYF TRBJ2-7 TRBV28
CASSPGGDVGEQFF TRBJ2-1 TRBV7-8
CASSPTSGRVNEQFF TRBJ2-1 TRBV3-1
CSVVAGVGYGYTF TRBJ1-2 TRBV29-1
CASSHGTSGSYNEQFF TRBJ2-1 TRBV5-4
CASSPGGPGWNTEAFF TRBJ1-1 TRBV7-8
CASKGQQETQYF TRBJ2-5 TRBV12-3/TRBV12-4
CASSPVGVSTEAFF TRBJ1-1 TRBV7-9
CASSIGTSGSGMDTQYF TRBJ2-3 TRBV9
CASSEDGISYNEQFF TRBJ2-1 TRBV18
CASSSSKGNTGELFF TRBJ2-2 TRBV7-2
CASSPRGSETDTQYF TRBJ2-3 TRBV19
CSARSGLSPYGYTF TRBJ1-2 TRBV20-1
CASSESRPQTGELFF TRBJ2-2 TRBV10-1
CASSLAAETQYF TRBJ2-5 TRBV7-2
CSVERTGSYNEQFF TRBJ2-1 TRBV29-1
CATSAPEDKGAQHF TRBJ1-5 TRBV24-1
CASSYRGPEAFF TRBJ1-1 TRBV13
CASSQQEANSYGYTF TRBJ1-2 TRBV12-3/TRBV12-4
CASSLSGHPAEAFF TRBJ1-1 TRBV18
CASSSNRGRKAQHF TRBJ1-5 TRBV12-3/TRBV12-4